In its sample, the clone carrying this TCR beta chain was seen a few times. Its antigen is not known. The source of the sample is a study of CD8+ T cells in alopecia areata. Following RNA extraction, reverse transcription yielded cDNA that acted as the sequencing template. Repertoires were generated with immunoSEQ multiplex PCR, while TCRdb's copy carries only in-frame clones and drops some. The table shows some 200,000 clones, with around three fifths occurring only once. Study-wide points: Patients shared TCRs less clearly than mice did, possibly for HLA-related reasons. Lesional scalp exceeded normal scalp in clonality, especially in alopecia totalis/universalis. Scalp sequencing also captures normal skin's resident alphabeta T cells.

The germline V gene has CDR1 SGHVS and CDR2 FQNEAQ. V lost 2 bases, J lost 1 base, and 10 bases lay in between. The CDR3 sequence is 15 residues long. Input material: CD8+ T cells sorted from blood. The chain has TRBV7-8 and TRBJ2-3; unclear D gene. The receptor comes from a human donor in good health. The CDR3 reads CASSLRAPGTDTQYF. The CDR3 DNA is TGTGCCAGCAGCTTACGGGCCCCCGGCACAGATACGCAGTATTTT.